These 31 T cell receptor beta chains came from one sample sequenced in a study of blood T cell repertoires in COVID-19. The protocol was immunoSEQ multiplex PCR, while the TCRdb copy is restricted to in-frame clones and leaves out a portion. Here the sample spans roughly 410,000 clones, 87% being singletons. Sequencing was performed on peripheral blood. These receptors all come from a woman aged 60-70 years with COVID-19, enrolled during active disease.

This sequence joins TRBV7-2 and TRBJ2-5; D uncertain. Germline values: CDR1 SGHTA, CDR2 FQGNSA. V gave up 5 bases and J gave up 2 bases, with 6 bases separating them. The CDR3 is 12 amino acids. In DNA form, the CDR3 reads TGTGCCAGCAGCATTAGACAAGAGACCCAGTACTTC. The encoded protein is CASSIRQETQYF.

V is TRBV6-5 and J is TRBJ1-2; D ambiguous. The ends were cut back, 7 bases at V and 4 bases at J, with 19 bases in the middle. Germline lookup yields CDR1 MNHEY and CDR2 SVGAGI. The CDR3 is 15 residues long. The CDR3 DNA is TGTGCCAGCACTGCTATGTCGGGGTTGGGCTATGGCTACACCTTC. Residues: CASTAMSGLGYGYTF.

The rearrangement joins TRBV3-1 (or the pseudogene TRBV3-2) to TRBJ1-1; 7 bases agree with TRBD1. The ends lost 5 bases at V and 6 bases at J; junction bases unmatched: 3. The CDR3 has 12 residues. The germline CDR1 and CDR2 sequences are LGHDT and YNNKEL (reference sequence). The CDR3 sequence: CASSTTGAEAFF. The CDR3, as DNA: TGTGCCAGCAGCACAACAGGGGCTGAAGCTTTCTTT.

The chain uses TRBV7-3 and TRBJ2-3; tentatively, D is TRBD1 (5 bases). Germline V gene sequence: CDR1 SGHTA, CDR2 FQGTGA. Between the trimmed V and J ends, which lost 4 bases and 9 bases, there was a span of 14 bases. The CDR3 is 13 residues long. The CDR3 coding sequence is TGTGCCAGCAGCTCGACAGCCGATGGGACGCAGTATTTT. It encodes CASSSTADGTQYF.

Sample share makes this clone medium-sized. The rearrangement links TRBV9 to TRBJ1-2; TRBD1 matches at 8 bases. CDR1 is SGDLS, CDR2 YYNGEE, per germline. Trimming cost V 2 bases and J 5 bases; bases outside gene matches: 5. The CDR3 contains 14 residues. This chain's CDR3 is CASSVGQGEYGYTF. Written as DNA, the CDR3 is TGTGCCAGCAGCGTCGGACAGGGTGAATATGGCTACACCTTC.

Only a few counts were recorded for this clone. The chain is built from TRBV9 and TRBJ2-2; 7 bases are a match to TRBD2. After removal of 0 bases from V and 5 bases from J, the junction contained 10 bases not matched to a gene. This CDR3 is built from 17 residues. Germline CDR1 is SGDLS and CDR2 is YYNGEE. The CDR3 bases are TGTGCCAGCAGCGTAGAGTCGGTAGCGGGTGTTACCGGGGAGCTGTTTTTT. Protein sequence: CASSVESVAGVTGELFF.

V is TRBV5-1 and J is TRBJ2-2; maybe TRBD2 (5 bases). The CDR3 loop spans 15 amino acids. Germline loops: CDR1 SGHRS, CDR2 YFSETQ. V lost 1 base to trimming and J lost 0 bases, with 7 bases between them. CDR3 loop: CASSLLRANTGELFF. The CDR3 DNA is TGCGCCAGCAGCTTGTTGAGGGCGAACACCGGGGAGCTGTTTTTT. The whole variable domain, remainder taken from reference TRBV5-1 and TRBJ2-2, is KAGVTQTPRYLIKTRGQQVTLSCSPISGHRSVSWYQQTPGQGLQFLFEYFSETQRNKGNFPGRFSGRQFSNSRSEMNVSTLELGDSALYLCASSLLRANTGELFFGEGSRLTVL.

This rearrangement joins TRBV25-1 to TRBJ2-2; 8 nucleotides agree with TRBD2. The ends lost 6 bases at V and 9 bases at J; junction bases unmatched: 12. Looked up from germline, CDR1 is MGHDK and CDR2 is SYGVNS. The CDR3 spans 15 residues. Here the CDR3 reads CASRPPGGAGRELFF. The DNA for the CDR3 is TGTGCCAGCAGGCCACCCGGGGGGGCCGGCCGGGAGCTGTTTTTT.

CDR3 nucleotide sequence: TGTGCCAGCAGCTTAGATGACAGGGAAGTTTCACCCCTCCACTTT. This encodes CASSLDDREVSPLHF. V usage is TRBV7-9 and J usage is TRBJ1-6, with 7 bases that match TRBD1. The CDR3 loop spans 15 amino acids. Germline lookup yields CDR1 SEHNR and CDR2 FQNEAQ (reference sequence). Trimming cost V 1 base and J 9 bases; bases outside gene matches: 6.

The V gene is TRBV3-1 (or the pseudogene TRBV3-2), the J gene TRBJ2-5; TRBD2 aligns across 13 bases. The germline V gene encodes CDR1 LGHDT and CDR2 YNNKEL (reference sequence). Germline trimming cut 1 base from V and 4 bases from J; bases unmatched to any gene: 3. The CDR3 is made up of 16 amino acids. CDR3 sequence (DNA): TGTGCCAGCAGCCAAGGGGGACTAGCGGGGATAGAGACCCAGTACTTC. This translates into CASSQGGLAGIETQYF.

V is TRBV5-1 and J is TRBJ2-7, with D unresolved. The CDR3 is made up of 13 amino acids. V lost 0 bases and J lost 0, with 4 bases in between. Germline V gene sequence: CDR1 SGHRS, CDR2 YFSETQ. CDR3 coding DNA: TGCGCCAGCAGCTTGGACACCTCCTACGAGCAGTACTTC. Translated: CASSLDTSYEQYF.

J is TRBJ1-5 and V is TRBV3-1 (or the pseudogene TRBV3-2), with a possible D match to TRBD1 (5 bases). Germline assignment: CDR1 LGHDT and CDR2 YNNKEL (reference sequence). The CDR3 runs 18 residues. Trimming pared 1 base from V and 3 bases from J, leaving 19 bases between. The CDR3 spells CASSQGSVRGWINQPQHF. Written as DNA, the CDR3 is TGTGCCAGCAGCCAAGGTTCGGTTAGGGGATGGATCAATCAGCCCCAGCATTTT.

The rearrangement uses TRBV7-9 and TRBJ1-4, with D unresolved. In germline, CDR1 is SEHNR, CDR2 FQNEAQ (reference sequence). The CDR3 has 15 residues. Trimming stripped 3 bases from V and 4 bases from J, with 12 bases between. The CDR3 loop is CASSFVSAGNEKLFF. The CDR3 bases are TGTGCCAGCAGCTTCGTGTCGGCGGGTAATGAAAAACTGTTTTTT.

The chain carries TRBV28 and TRBJ2-3; 9 nucleotides line up with TRBD1. The CDR3 runs 17 residues. V was clipped by 3 bases and J by 4 bases; unmatched bases: 11. Germline loops: CDR1 MDHEN, CDR2 SYDVKM. The CDR3 DNA is TGTGCCAGCAGTTTTCCCGCACGGACAGGGGAAGCAGATACGCAGTATTTT. Its protein product is CASSFPARTGEADTQYF.

The rearrangement links TRBV7-9 to TRBJ1-1; 7 nucleotides line up with TRBD1. This CDR3 is built from 17 residues. Germline V lookup: CDR1 SEHNR, CDR2 FQNEAQ (reference sequence). V was pared by 5 bases and J by 1 base, with 13 bases of the junction left unmatched. CDR3 in DNA: TGTGCCAGCAGCAAAGGAAAAATGACAGGGCGGAACACTGAAGCTTTCTTT. Translated, it gives CASSKGKMTGRNTEAFF.

The chain employs TRBV2 and TRBJ1-6; 10 bases align to TRBD1. CDR1 and CDR2 from the germline V gene are SNHLY and FYNNEI. CDR3 length equals 15 residues. V lost 4 bases and J lost 9; bases outside the gene matches: 6. The CDR3 is CASSGDRGVSSPLHF. DNA of the CDR3: TGTGCCAGCAGTGGGGACAGGGGAGTGAGTTCACCCCTCCACTTT.

CDR3 sequence: CASSYGRGRANYGYTF. For the CDR3, the DNA is TGTGCCAGCAGTTACGGCAGGGGAAGAGCTAACTATGGCTACACCTTC. J is TRBJ1-2 and V is TRBV6-2 or TRBV6-3, with a tentative D call TRBD1 (6 bases). Looked up from germline, CDR1 is MNHEY and CDR2 is SVGEGT. CDR3 size: 16 residues. Trimming took 2 bases from V and 0 from J, leaving 13 bases between them.

The rearrangement links TRBV18 to TRBJ2-1; D gene unclear. Trimming took 4 bases from V and 2 from J, leaving 12 bases between them. The CDR3 length is 15 residues. Germline CDR1 KGHSH, CDR2 LQKENI. The CDR3 DNA follows: TGTGCCAGCTCACTCTCCCGAACTACCTACAATGAGCAGTTCTTC. Amino acids: CASSLSRTTYNEQFF.

The rearrangement links TRBV18 to TRBJ1-1, with a possible D match to TRBD1 (5 bases). Per germline, CDR1 KGHSH and CDR2 LQKENI. This CDR3 region has 15 residues. Trimming cost V 2 bases and J 9 bases, with 19 bases left between them. CDR3 sequence (DNA): TGTGCCAGCTCACCAGGTTCGGGGGTTGAAGGTAAAGCTTTCTTT. As protein: CASSPGSGVEGKAFF. Combining the CDR3 with reference TRBV18 and TRBJ1-1 gives the whole variable domain NAGVMQNPRHLVRRRGQEARLRCSPMKGHSHVYWYRQLPEEGLKFMVYLQKENIIDESGMPKERFSAEFPKEGPSILRIQQVVRGDSAAYFCASSPGSGVEGKAFFGQGTRLTVV.

This clone appeared many times. The chain combines TRBV28 with TRBJ2-6; D is unclear. The CDR3 totals 16 residues. Trimming took 6 bases from V and 0 from J, leaving 12 bases between them. Germline values: CDR1 MDHEN, CDR2 SYDVKM. CDR3 amino acids: CASSSSDTSGANVLTF. The CDR3 coding sequence is TGTGCCAGCAGCTCCAGCGATACCTCTGGGGCCAACGTCCTGACTTTC.

The V call is TRBV28, the J call TRBJ2-7; possible D gene TRBD2, 6 bases. Germline V gene sequence: CDR1 MDHEN, CDR2 SYDVKM. V lost 7 bases and J 4 bases, leaving 14 bases between the germline ends. The CDR3 runs 13 residues. The CDR3: CASTTGGRYEQYF. The CDR3 coding sequence is TGTGCCAGCACAACCGGAGGGCGGTACGAGCAGTACTTC.

This clone was seen only a few times. This rearrangement joins TRBV28 to TRBJ2-3; 12 nucleotides agree with TRBD2. Germline-derived CDR1 and CDR2 are MDHEN and SYDVKM. The J segment lost 2 bases and the V segment lost 5 bases, leaving 5 bases of the junction unmatched. This CDR3 spans 16 amino acids. CDR3 nucleotides: TGTGCCAGCAGTCCTGGGACTAGCGGGTACACAGATACGCAGTATTTT. It translates to CASSPGTSGYTDTQYF.

The chain has TRBV2 and TRBJ1-5, with 9 positions matching TRBD1. The CDR3 extends over 13 amino acids. The germline CDR1 and CDR2 sequences are SNHLY and FYNNEI. Losses at the gene ends were 5 bases for V and 5 bases for J; bases not matched to a gene: 1. CDR3 loop: CASSRDRDQPQHF. CDR3 sequence (DNA): TGTGCCAGCAGTCGGGACAGGGATCAGCCCCAGCATTTT. Full variable domain (missing parts from reference TRBV2 and TRBJ1-5): EPEVTQTPSHQVTQMGQEVILRCVPISNHLYFYWYRQILGQKVEFLVSFYNNEISEKSEIFDDQFSVERPDGSNFTLKIRSTKLEDSAMYFCASSRDRDQPQHFGDGTRLSIL.

The chain couples TRBV28 to TRBJ1-2, with 8 bases that match TRBD1. The CDR3 has 12 residues. With 7 bases clipped from V and 7 bases from J, the junction kept 5 bases outside the gene matches. Germline values: CDR1 MDHEN, CDR2 SYDVKM. CDR3 amino acids: CASTPDRVGYTF. Written as DNA, the CDR3 is TGTGCCAGCACCCCGGACAGGGTTGGCTACACCTTC.

This clone turned up a few times. V and J are TRBV19 and TRBJ2-5; D is perhaps TRBD2 (6 bases). This CDR3 spans 13 amino acids. In germline, CDR1 is LNHDA, CDR2 SQIVND (reference sequence). Trimming shortened V by 8 bases and J by 1 base, and 11 bases separated the two germline ends. CDR3 sequence (DNA): TGTGCCAGTGGGACTGGTTCCCAAGAGACCCAGTACTTC. Protein: CASGTGSQETQYF.

As for this clone: Other DNA sequences in this sample translate to the same CDR3. CDR3 region: CASSSRGGNTIYF. DNA for the CDR3: TGTGCCAGCAGCTCCAGAGGTGGAAACACCATATATTTT. The chain is built from TRBV7-3 and TRBJ1-3; no clear D gene. The CDR3 totals 13 residues. The V gene's germline CDR1 is SGHTA and CDR2 FQGTGA. The V gene lost 4 bases and the J gene lost 3 bases, with 7 bases spanning the gap.

The genes are TRBV6-5 and TRBJ1-3, with TRBD1 as a possible D gene (6 bases). CDR3 size: 14 residues. The V end was cut by 6 bases, the J end by 3 bases, with 12 bases between. CDR1 MNHEY and CDR2 SVGAGI come from the germline V gene. The CDR3 DNA is TGTGCCAGCAGCAGGGGTGGAGGTGGAAACACCATATATTTT. Its translation is CASSRGGGGNTIYF.

This chain uses TRBV7-2 with TRBJ2-1, with 8 nucleotides matching TRBD1. CDR3 length equals 16 residues. The V gene end was trimmed by 1 base and the J gene end by 4 bases; junction bases not matched to a gene: 6. In germline, CDR1 is SGHTA, CDR2 FQGNSA. CDR3 bases: TGTGCCAGCAGCTTAGTCAGGGGGCTTAGATACAATGAGCAGTTCTTC. Translated, it gives CASSLVRGLRYNEQFF.

This rearrangement joins TRBV3-1 (or the pseudogene TRBV3-2) to TRBJ2-7, with 8 bases matching TRBD2. J was trimmed by 2 bases and V by 1 base; bases with no gene match: 4. There are 15 residues in the CDR3. CDR1 is LGHDT, CDR2 YNNKEL, per germline (reference sequence). CDR3: CASSQGSGGTYEQYF. As DNA, the CDR3 is TGTGCCAGCAGCCAAGGGAGCGGGGGAACCTACGAGCAGTACTTC.

CDR3 bases: TGTGCCAGCAGTTCGCTGCAGGGCAGGGTGGGCGGTCAGCCCCAGCATTTT. Its translation: CASSSLQGRVGGQPQHF. The rearrangement uses TRBV27 and TRBJ1-5, with D perhaps TRBD1 (5 bases). CDR3 length: 17 residues. Per the germline V gene, CDR1 is MNHEY and CDR2 is SMNVEV (reference sequence). Between the trimmed V and J ends, which lost 4 bases and 6 bases, there was a span of 22 bases.

The chain is built from TRBV6-6 and TRBJ2-5, with 7 bases fitting TRBD1. Trimming took 8 bases from V and 4 from J; bases not matched to a gene: 7. The CDR3 covers 13 residues. Looked up from germline, CDR1 is MNHNY and CDR2 is SVGAGI (reference sequence). The CDR3 sequence is CASSRRTGETQYF. In nucleotides, the CDR3 is TGTGCCAGCTCCAGACGGACAGGAGAGACCCAGTACTTC.